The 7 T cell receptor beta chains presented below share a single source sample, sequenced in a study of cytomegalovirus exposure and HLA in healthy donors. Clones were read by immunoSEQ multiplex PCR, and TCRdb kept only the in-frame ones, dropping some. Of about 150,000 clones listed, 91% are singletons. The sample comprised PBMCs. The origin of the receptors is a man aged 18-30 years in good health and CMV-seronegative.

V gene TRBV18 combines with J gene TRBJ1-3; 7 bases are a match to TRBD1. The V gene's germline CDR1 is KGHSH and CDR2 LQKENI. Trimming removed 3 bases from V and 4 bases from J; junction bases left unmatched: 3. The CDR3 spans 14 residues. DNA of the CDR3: TGTGCCAGCTCACCTGGGACAGAAGGAAACACCATATATTTT. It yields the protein CASSPGTEGNTIYF. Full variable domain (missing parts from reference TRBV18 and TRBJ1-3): NAGVMQNPRHLVRRRGQEARLRCSPMKGHSHVYWYRQLPEEGLKFMVYLQKENIIDESGMPKERFSAEFPKEGPSILRIQQVVRGDSAAYFCASSPGTEGNTIYFGEGSWLTVV.

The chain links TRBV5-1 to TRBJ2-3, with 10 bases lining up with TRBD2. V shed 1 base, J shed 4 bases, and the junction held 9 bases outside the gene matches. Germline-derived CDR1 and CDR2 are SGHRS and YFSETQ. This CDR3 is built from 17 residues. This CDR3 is CASSLRGLAGVADTQYF. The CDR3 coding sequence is TGCGCCAGCAGCTTGCGTGGGCTAGCGGGAGTTGCAGATACGCAGTATTTT.

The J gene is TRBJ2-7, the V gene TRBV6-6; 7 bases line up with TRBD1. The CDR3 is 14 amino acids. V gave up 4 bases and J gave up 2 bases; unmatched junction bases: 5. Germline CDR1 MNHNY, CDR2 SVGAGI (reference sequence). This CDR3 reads CASSLTGSTYEQYF. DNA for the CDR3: TGTGCCAGCAGTTTGACAGGGTCAACCTACGAGCAGTACTTC.

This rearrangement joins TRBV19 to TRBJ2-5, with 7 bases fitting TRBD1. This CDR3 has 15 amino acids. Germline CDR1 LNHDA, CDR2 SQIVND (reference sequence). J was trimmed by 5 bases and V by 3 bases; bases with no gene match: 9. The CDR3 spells CASSMDPTGRETQYF. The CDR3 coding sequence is TGTGCCAGTAGTATGGATCCGACAGGGCGGGAGACCCAGTACTTC.

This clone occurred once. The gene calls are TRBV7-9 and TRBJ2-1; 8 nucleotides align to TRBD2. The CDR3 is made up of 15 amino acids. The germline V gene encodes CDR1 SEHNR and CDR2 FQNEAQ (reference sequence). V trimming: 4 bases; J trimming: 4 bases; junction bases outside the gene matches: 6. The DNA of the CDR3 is TGTGCCAGCAGCTCAACGGGAGGGGTATACAATGAGCAGTTCTTC. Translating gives CASSSTGGVYNEQFF.

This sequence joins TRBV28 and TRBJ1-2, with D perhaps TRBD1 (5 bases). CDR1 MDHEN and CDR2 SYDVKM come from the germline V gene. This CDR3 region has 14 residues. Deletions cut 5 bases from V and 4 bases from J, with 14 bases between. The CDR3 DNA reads TGTGCCAGCAGTCTAAAGCAGGGTCTCTATGGCTACACCTTC. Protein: CASSLKQGLYGYTF.

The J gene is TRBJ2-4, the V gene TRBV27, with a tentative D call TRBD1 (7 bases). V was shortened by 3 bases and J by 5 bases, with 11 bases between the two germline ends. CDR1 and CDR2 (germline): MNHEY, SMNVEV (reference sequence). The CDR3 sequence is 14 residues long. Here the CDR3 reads CASSFRGTENIQYF. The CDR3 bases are TGTGCCAGCAGTTTTCGGGGGACAGAAAACATTCAGTACTTC.